This T cell receptor beta chain was sequenced in a study of T cells after yellow fever vaccination. General observations from the study: Post-booster samples contained most primary-vaccination clones (around 95% CD4, approximately 88% CD8).

This clonotype was found many times. Its target is not known. The CDR3 is made up of 13 amino acids. CDR1 is MNHEY, CDR2 SMNVEV, per germline (reference sequence). V shed 11 bases and J 5 bases; nucleotides not matched to a gene: 10. TCRdb used MiXCR to reprocess the 5' RACE reads, holding one entry per CDR3 protein. The data show 150,000 or so distinct CDR3 sequences, 6.6% seen once. The source is a man younger than 40 who received the YFV17D yellow fever vaccine. Material: CD4+ T cells sorted from PBMCs, obtained 10 days after the yellow fever booster vaccination. V is TRBV27 and J is TRBJ2-5, with TRBD2 identical over 8 bases. In DNA, the CDR3 is TGTGCCTCGTCCAGCGGGAGCGGGGAGACCCAGTACTTC. It encodes CASSSGSGETQYF.